The present TCR beta chain was sequenced within a study of T cell therapy after organ transplantation (dated by TCRdb to between 2018 and 2021). Looking at the study overall: Therapy products were autologous CMV-specific T cells expanded in vitro for 2 to 3 weeks with a peptide pool of 30 HLA class I and II CMV epitopes. Each patient got up to 6 T cell doses, given every 2 weeks, and was then monitored for 29 weeks after finishing therapy. Of the approximately ten patients, eight were classified as clinical responders and two were classified as nonresponders. Patients received a median of 1.92 x 10^8 CMV-specific T cells across 2 to 6 intravenous infusions. Long-term post-therapy samples were obtainable from only about 75% of the 10 patients. Blood samples for the short-term post-therapy time point were taken 4 to 8 weeks after therapy ended. An open-label phase I trial of autologous CMV-specific adoptive T cell therapy in solid-organ transplant recipients was the basis for the study, which was a follow-up TRBV repertoire analysis.

Using the immunoSEQ two-step, bias-controlled multiplex PCR assay, TRB CDR3 regions were amplified from genomic DNA. Sequencing of CDR3 libraries was carried out on an Illumina NextSeq 500. Regarding the original processing steps: The immunoSEQ Analyzer platform handled the initial alignment and bioinformatics, which included bias normalization against synthetic CDR3 analogs. V, D and J genes were annotated according to IMGT database definitions. Additional TRBV analyses were carried out with default settings in VDJtools version 1.1.10 and the R package tcR version 2.2.1.11. GLIPH analysis was done using default settings in version 1.0. In CDR3 sequences with at least 5 reads, significant changes in clonotype frequency were tested by a 2-sided binomial test with Benjamini-Hochberg correction (alpha = 0.01). In TCRdb, the immuneACCESS table is reduced to in-frame sequences with V and J assigned. These tables do not hold every clone; where another copy was compared, an unresolved V gene accounts for under half, and the others remain unexplained. The DNA was the basis for D and trimming; V, J and clone size are from that table. This sample is represented by just under 20,000 clones; around 82% of them were singletons. The ten biggest clones cover roughly a tenth of the sample.

The time point label on this specimen signifies: 4-8 weeks after completion of therapy. The patients had received solid-organ transplants and had drug-resistant/recurrent cytomegalovirus. Approximately 11 trial participants were chosen for repertoire analysis on the basis of the availability of post-therapy peripheral blood mononuclear cells. Viable CD3+CD8+CD4- lymphocytes were isolated from PBMCs by sorting on a BD FACSAria III. The Qiagen DNeasy Kit was used to extract genomic DNA from the sorted cells. Its CDR3 holds 15 amino acids, cysteine through phenylalanine. Kept here is only the CDR3 DNA, which spans 45 bases and is read in frame from base 1. Clipping removes 6 bases from V and 7 bases from J, with 10 as the unmatched junction base count. In the germline V gene (reference sequence), CDR1 corresponds to MNHEY and CDR2 to SMNVEV. As concerns this clone: Its antigen has not been determined. Qualities for individual bases were not recorded, and no much larger clone is one base off.

On the study overall, not on this receptor specifically: Marked pretherapy clonal expansions with minimal repertoire change after therapy were observed in nonresponders. Both transferred clonotypes and endogenous clonotypes not detected in the therapy products appeared to be included in post-therapy reconstitution. Assessment of confounders such as concurrent antirejection and antiviral medications was prevented by the small cohort. Reduced sample coverage from poor CD8+ T cell yield may be reflected in the few expansions detected in nonresponders. Fold change in CD8 clonality after therapy inversely correlated with pretherapy clonality, suggesting less biased repertoires were more receptive to remodeling.

Here the chain combines TRBV27 and TRBJ2-7, and TRBD1 matches 12 of the central bases. The sample consisted of CD8+ T cells from blood, taken after autologous CMV-specific T cell therapy. The source is a human patient who had received a solid organ transplant and had CMV disease. After a transplant, some of the T cells may come from the graft donor. The DNA sequence is given as TGTGCCAGCAGACGCGGGGGACAGGGGGCAAGGGAGCAGTACTTC. It translates as CASRRGGQGAREQYF.